This is a list of T cell receptor beta chains from one sample in a study of blood T cell repertoires in COVID-19. Here immunoSEQ multiplex PCR was the method, and the copy in TCRdb shows in-frame clones only, minus some. The top ten clones hold around 2.1% of a sample with about 160,000 clones, approximately 90% of them seen once. Sample: peripheral blood. The receptors originated from a man aged 18 to 29 with acute or convalescent COVID-19. Each CDR3 is given with its conserved first and last residue. The order of the fields is CDR3 DNA, CDR3 protein, J gene, V gene, D gene, clone size. The D gene is left open where the match is weak. Clone size appears in some rows only: once, few, many, or a class for an expanded clone.

CDR3nt: TGTGCCAGCAGTGTCGAGCCCAACACTGAAGCTTTCTTT; CDR3aa: CASSVEPNTEAFF; j_gene: TRBJ1-1; v_gene: TRBV6-4; d_gene: NA; abundance: NA
CDR3nt: TGTGCCACCTATAGACCGGGACATTGGGGCTACACCTTC; CDR3aa: CATYRPGHWGYTF; j_gene: TRBJ1-2; v_gene: TRBV6-5; d_gene: NA; abundance: NA
CDR3nt: TGTGCCAGTAGTACTTCCGGGACAGGGGCCTACTATGGCTACACCTTC; CDR3aa: CASSTSGTGAYYGYTF; j_gene: TRBJ1-2; v_gene: TRBV19; d_gene: TRBD1; abundance: NA
CDR3nt: TGTGCCAGCAGCTTACTCAATCAGGTCGGCTACGGCTACACCTTC; CDR3aa: CASSLLNQVGYGYTF; j_gene: TRBJ1-2; v_gene: TRBV7-9; d_gene: NA; abundance: NA
CDR3nt: TGTGCCAGCAGTGACCGACAGGGGGCCTCACTCAACTATGGCTACACCTTC; CDR3aa: CASSDRQGASLNYGYTF; j_gene: TRBJ1-2; v_gene: TRBV6-1; d_gene: TRBD1; abundance: NA
CDR3nt: TGTGCCAGCTCACCACGAGTAGAGCAGAACACTGAAGCTTTCTTT; CDR3aa: CASSPRVEQNTEAFF; j_gene: TRBJ1-1; v_gene: TRBV18; d_gene: NA; abundance: NA
CDR3nt: TGTGCCAGCAGCCCCGGGACAGGGCAGGGCTACACCTTC; CDR3aa: CASSPGTGQGYTF; j_gene: TRBJ1-2; v_gene: TRBV9; d_gene: TRBD1; abundance: NA
CDR3nt: TGTGCCAGCAGCTTGGCGACAGTTGTGGTGGACTCACCCCTCCACTTT; CDR3aa: CASSLATVVVDSPLHF; j_gene: TRBJ1-6; v_gene: TRBV7-9; d_gene: NA; abundance: once
CDR3nt: TGCGCCAGCAGCAACAGGACGGATTCCTACGAGCAGTACTTC; CDR3aa: CASSNRTDSYEQYF; j_gene: TRBJ2-7; v_gene: TRBV5-1; d_gene: NA; abundance: NA
CDR3nt: TGTGCCAGCAGCATAGGGCGGGGGGAACAGCCCCAGCATTTT; CDR3aa: CASSIGRGEQPQHF; j_gene: TRBJ1-5; v_gene: TRBV27; d_gene: NA; abundance: NA
CDR3nt: TGTGCCCGAGTGTACGACTCTGAAGCTTTCTTT; CDR3aa: CARVYDSEAFF; j_gene: TRBJ1-1; v_gene: TRBV30; d_gene: NA; abundance: NA
CDR3nt: TGTGCCAGTAGCAAACCCCCCGGGACAGGGGTCGACGAGCAGTACTTC; CDR3aa: CASSKPPGTGVDEQYF; j_gene: TRBJ2-7; v_gene: TRBV19; d_gene: TRBD1; abundance: NA
CDR3nt: TGTGCCAGCAGCCGCTGGAACAGCTGGGGGGACTATGGCTACACCTTC; CDR3aa: CASSRWNSWGDYGYTF; j_gene: TRBJ1-2; v_gene: TRBV5-6; d_gene: NA; abundance: once
CDR3nt: TGTGCCAGCAGCCCATGGACAGGGAGGAACGCTGAAGCTTTCTTT; CDR3aa: CASSPWTGRNAEAFF; j_gene: TRBJ1-1; v_gene: TRBV7-2; d_gene: TRBD1; abundance: once
CDR3nt: TGTGCCAGTAGTATATCTGGACAGGCGAGAGATACGCAGTATTTT; CDR3aa: CASSISGQARDTQYF; j_gene: TRBJ2-3; v_gene: TRBV19; d_gene: TRBD1; abundance: NA
CDR3nt: TGTGCCAGCAGTAACGTCCCGGGACAGGTTTCACCCCTCCACTTT; CDR3aa: CASSNVPGQVSPLHF; j_gene: TRBJ1-6; v_gene: TRBV6-5; d_gene: TRBD1; abundance: NA
CDR3nt: TGCGCCAGCAGCTTAGCTGGGACTAGCGGGGGGGCCTTAGACAATGAGCAGTTCTTC; CDR3aa: CASSLAGTSGGALDNEQFF; j_gene: TRBJ2-1; v_gene: TRBV5-1; d_gene: TRBD2; abundance: NA
CDR3nt: TGTGCCAGCAGCGTAATTGACAGGGACTATGGCTACACCTTC; CDR3aa: CASSVIDRDYGYTF; j_gene: TRBJ1-2; v_gene: TRBV9; d_gene: TRBD1; abundance: NA
CDR3nt: TGTGCCAGCAGCGGGGGGACTAGCTCCTACAATGAGCAGTTCTTC; CDR3aa: CASSGGTSSYNEQFF; j_gene: TRBJ2-1; v_gene: TRBV5-4; d_gene: TRBD2; abundance: NA
CDR3nt: TGTGCCAGCAGCTTAGCGGGGACAGGGTATGGCTACACCTTC; CDR3aa: CASSLAGTGYGYTF; j_gene: TRBJ1-2; v_gene: TRBV7-9; d_gene: TRBD1; abundance: NA
CDR3nt: TGCAGCGTTGTCCCCCCGTACAGGAAAGAGACCCAGTACTTC; CDR3aa: CSVVPPYRKETQYF; j_gene: TRBJ2-5; v_gene: TRBV29-1; d_gene: NA; abundance: NA
CDR3nt: TGTGCCAGCAGTAAACAGGGATCCGGAGCTTTCTTT; CDR3aa: CASSKQGSGAFF; j_gene: TRBJ1-1; v_gene: TRBV6-1; d_gene: NA; abundance: once
CDR3nt: TGCAGTGCTAGTTCTATACAGGGCACCGGGGAGCTGTTTTTT; CDR3aa: CSASSIQGTGELFF; j_gene: TRBJ2-2; v_gene: TRBV20-1; d_gene: NA; abundance: NA
CDR3nt: TGTGCCAGCAGTGAACCTCCAACTAATGAAAAACTGTTTTTT; CDR3aa: CASSEPPTNEKLFF; j_gene: TRBJ1-4; v_gene: TRBV6-1; d_gene: NA; abundance: NA
CDR3nt: TGTGCCAGTAGTATAGCGGACAGTAGAGGCTACACCTTC; CDR3aa: CASSIADSRGYTF; j_gene: TRBJ1-2; v_gene: TRBV19; d_gene: NA; abundance: few
CDR3nt: TGTGCCAGCAGTTACCCCTTTACCGGGACAGCCTATGGCTACACCTTC; CDR3aa: CASSYPFTGTAYGYTF; j_gene: TRBJ1-2; v_gene: TRBV6-6; d_gene: TRBD1; abundance: NA
CDR3nt: TGTGCCAGCAGTGGAGGGACTGCCAGGGAGCAGTACTTC; CDR3aa: CASSGGTAREQYF; j_gene: TRBJ2-7; v_gene: TRBV25-1; d_gene: NA; abundance: NA
CDR3nt: TGCGCCAGCAGTACGGGGTTTGGAAATCAGCCCCAGCATTTT; CDR3aa: CASSTGFGNQPQHF; j_gene: TRBJ1-5; v_gene: TRBV10-1; d_gene: NA; abundance: NA
CDR3nt: TGTGCCAGCGGTTTCCGGGACAGGGCGACAGATACGCAGTATTTT; CDR3aa: CASGFRDRATDTQYF; j_gene: TRBJ2-3; v_gene: TRBV27; d_gene: TRBD1; abundance: NA
CDR3nt: TGTGCCAGCTCGGGGACAGGGGATGGCTACACCTTC; CDR3aa: CASSGTGDGYTF; j_gene: TRBJ1-2; v_gene: TRBV18; d_gene: TRBD1; abundance: NA
CDR3nt: TGTGCCACGCGGGCGGGCCAAAACATTCAGTACTTC; CDR3aa: CATRAGQNIQYF; j_gene: TRBJ2-4; v_gene: TRBV2; d_gene: NA; abundance: NA
CDR3nt: TGTGCCAGTAGTATCCCGACAGGCCTCTATGGCTACACCTTC; CDR3aa: CASSIPTGLYGYTF; j_gene: TRBJ1-2; v_gene: TRBV19; d_gene: NA; abundance: NA